Below, 31 T cell receptor beta chains from the same sample are listed, as sequenced in a study of blood T cell repertoires in COVID-19. TCRdb keeps only in-frame clones here, not all; method: immunoSEQ multiplex PCR. The sample shows just over 90,000 clones, about 80% of them seen only once. The sequencing input was peripheral blood. The receptors shown here come from a human donor in a cohort sampled during active COVID-19.

The rearrangement uses TRBV28 and TRBJ1-2; D may be TRBD1 (6 bases). The CDR3 loop spans 13 amino acids. Per germline, CDR1 MDHEN and CDR2 SYDVKM. The V end lost 7 bases, the J end lost 8 bases, and 17 bases lay between the germline ends. This CDR3 reads CASIIRGAGGYTF. The CDR3 DNA is TGTGCCAGCATTATTCGGGGGGCGGGAGGCTACACCTTC.

The gene calls are TRBV6-2 or TRBV6-3 and TRBJ1-5, with D perhaps TRBD1 (5 bases). Germline CDR1 is MNHEY and CDR2 is SVGEGT. V lost 2 bases to trimming and J lost 7 bases, with 15 bases between them. This CDR3 contains 15 residues. The CDR3 DNA is TGTGCCAGCAGTTACGGTAGTCAGGGTGAACAGCCCCAGCATTTT. Its protein is CASSYGSQGEQPQHF.

This rearrangement joins TRBV11-2 to TRBJ2-2, with TRBD2 matching over 10 bases. Germline V CDR1 and CDR2: SGHAT, FQNNGV. CDR3 length equals 16 residues. V dropped 2 bases and J dropped 3; count of bases not matched to a gene: 3. CDR3 region: CASSLYLAGDTGELFF. The CDR3 DNA follows: TGTGCCAGCAGCTTATACCTAGCGGGAGACACCGGGGAGCTGTTTTTT.

This chain joins TRBV20-1 and TRBJ1-6; D might be TRBD1 (6 bases). Germline V CDR1 and CDR2: DFQATT, SNEGSKA (reference sequence). The CDR3 loop spans 14 amino acids. V shed 6 bases and J shed 9 bases, with 18 bases lying between them. CDR3 residues: CSASTGLFFSPLHF. Written as DNA, the CDR3 is TGCAGTGCCAGTACAGGGTTGTTCTTTTCACCCCTCCACTTT.

The gene calls are TRBV7-2 and TRBJ2-3, with 10 bases aligning to TRBD2. The CDR3 has 15 amino acids. The trim removed 4 bases at V and 1 base at J, leaving 2 bases unmatched. Germline CDR1 SGHTA, CDR2 FQGNSA. The CDR3 region has the DNA TGTGCCAGCAGCTCTGGACTAGCGGGCACAGATACGCAGTATTTT. Amino acids: CASSSGLAGTDTQYF. Based on the CDR3 plus reference TRBV7-2 and TRBJ2-3, the full variable domain is GAGVSQSPSNKVTEKGKDVELRCDPISGHTALYWYRQSLGQGLEFLIYFQGNSAPDKSGLPSDRFSAERTGGSVSTLTIQRTQQEDSAVYLCASSSGLAGTDTQYFGPGTRLTVL.

V gene TRBV14 combines with J gene TRBJ2-1; 11 bases agree with TRBD2. V gave up 4 bases and J gave up 1 base; unmatched junction bases: 15. The CDR3 totals 20 residues. Germline V gives CDR1 SGHDN, CDR2 FVKESK. This CDR3 reads CASSPGLAGGPGGSYNEQFF. In DNA form, the CDR3 reads TGTGCCAGCAGCCCGGGGCTAGCGGGAGGACCCGGTGGTTCCTACAATGAGCAGTTCTTC.

The gene calls are TRBV13 and TRBJ1-1, with TRBD1 as a possible D gene (5 bases). V lost 5 bases, J lost 5 bases, and 15 bases lay in between. This CDR3 comprises 14 residues. Germline-derived CDR1 and CDR2 are PRHDT and FYEKMQ (reference sequence). The CDR3, as DNA: TGTGCCAGCAGCGCGCAGGGTGTTAGTACTGAAGCTTTCTTT. Amino acids: CASSAQGVSTEAFF.

V usage is TRBV9 and J usage is TRBJ2-7, with D maybe TRBD2 (6 bases). Trimming took 0 bases from V and 6 from J, leaving 13 bases between them. Germline lookup yields CDR1 SGDLS and CDR2 YYNGEE. This CDR3 has 14 amino acids. The CDR3 sequence: CASSVVPGEGEQYF. CDR3 sequence (DNA): TGTGCCAGCAGCGTAGTCCCGGGAGAGGGCGAGCAGTACTTC.

The V call is TRBV7-9, the J call TRBJ1-4; TRBD1 matches 12 bases. Germline lookup yields CDR1 SEHNR and CDR2 FQNEAQ (reference sequence). V shed 1 base, J shed 7 bases, and the junction held 1 base outside the gene matches. The CDR3 totals 15 residues. The CDR3 sequence is CASSLGDRGLEKLFF. CDR3 in DNA: TGTGCCAGCAGCTTAGGGGACAGGGGGCTTGAAAAACTGTTTTTT.

The CDR3 bases are TGTGCCAGCAACGAAAGGGCGGGAGGGCCGTCCGGGGAGCTGTTTTTT. It is translated as CASNERAGGPSGELFF. V gene TRBV2 combines with J gene TRBJ2-2; 9 bases align to TRBD2. The CDR3 consists of 16 residues. V lost 7 bases, J lost 6 bases, and 12 bases stayed unmatched. Germline-derived CDR1 and CDR2 are SNHLY and FYNNEI.

This clone was seen once. The chain couples TRBV6-1 to TRBJ2-6, with 7 bases fitting TRBD1. Germline V gene lookup returns CDR1 MNHNS and CDR2 SASEGT. The trim removed 2 bases at V and 0 bases at J, leaving 4 bases unmatched. This CDR3 has 17 amino acids. The CDR3 nucleotides are TGTGCCAGCAGTGAAAGGGCAGGGGGCTCTGGGGCCAACGTCCTGACTTTC. This codes for CASSERAGGSGANVLTF.

This rearrangement joins TRBV28 to TRBJ1-5; TRBD1 matches at 9 bases. V gave up 2 bases and J gave up 5 bases; unmatched junction bases: 4. The V gene's germline CDR1 is MDHEN and CDR2 SYDVKM. The CDR3 contains 15 residues. The CDR3 coding sequence is TGTGCCAGCAGTTTAGGGACAGGGCCCCATCAGCCCCAGCATTTT. It codes for CASSLGTGPHQPQHF.

The chain couples TRBV7-8 to TRBJ2-6, with 10 bases lining up with TRBD1. CDR3 length equals 16 residues. V lost 5 bases and J lost 2; bases outside the gene matches: 3. Germline CDR1 and CDR2: SGHVS and FQNEAQ. The CDR3 DNA sequence: TGTGCCAGCAGCCGACAGGGGGCCACTGGGGCCAACGTCCTGACTTTC. Translating it yields CASSRQGATGANVLTF.

This rearrangement joins TRBV6-6 to TRBJ2-6, with TRBD1 as a possible D gene (6 bases). Germline CDR1 MNHNY, CDR2 SVGAGI (reference sequence). This CDR3 is 16 amino acids long. Trimming took 2 bases from V and 8 from J, leaving 16 bases between them. CDR3 region: CASSYLGYRETNVLTF. Written as DNA, the CDR3 is TGTGCCAGCAGTTACCTCGGTTACAGGGAAACCAACGTCCTGACTTTC.

The V and J genes are TRBV6-5 and TRBJ1-6; TRBD1 matches at 10 bases. The CDR3 sequence is 15 residues long. Per germline, CDR1 MNHEY and CDR2 SVGAGI. V lost 6 bases and J lost 10; bases outside the gene matches: 9. CDR3 sequence reads: CASSAGGTGASPLHF. For the CDR3, the DNA is TGTGCCAGCAGCGCGGGGGGGACAGGGGCATCACCCCTCCACTTT.

The chain joins TRBV5-1 to TRBJ2-5; 11 bases match TRBD1. This CDR3 has 15 residues. From germline, CDR1 is SGHRS and CDR2 YFSETQ. V lost 1 base, J lost 5 bases, and 4 bases stayed unmatched. Written as DNA, the CDR3 is TGCGCCAGCAGCTTGCTGGACAGGGGGCTTGAGACCCAGTACTTC. Residues: CASSLLDRGLETQYF.

J is TRBJ2-2 and V is TRBV2; tentative D call: TRBD2 (5 bases). The CDR3 has 13 residues. Germline loops: CDR1 SNHLY, CDR2 FYNNEI. The V end was cut by 3 bases, the J end by 6 bases, with 8 bases between. This chain's CDR3 is CASSDVRAGELFF. CDR3 sequence (DNA): TGTGCCAGCAGTGACGTGCGGGCCGGGGAGCTGTTTTTT.

The genes are TRBV7-6 and TRBJ2-5, with 11 nucleotides matching TRBD2. Germline V gives CDR1 SGHVS, CDR2 FNYEAQ. The length of the CDR3 is 19 residues. V shed 0 bases and J 0 bases; nucleotides not matched to a gene: 9. CDR3 sequence: CASSLAFLAGGSYQETQYF. The CDR3 bases are TGTGCCAGCAGCTTAGCTTTTTTAGCGGGGGGGTCGTACCAAGAGACCCAGTACTTC.

This clone was seen a few times. V is TRBV10-3 and J is TRBJ2-7, with 10 bases matching TRBD1. V trimming: 4 bases; J trimming: 6 bases; junction bases outside the gene matches: 9. Germline V gene data show CDR1 as ENHRY and CDR2 as SYGVKD. The CDR3 totals 15 residues. Here the CDR3 reads CAISASGTGVFEQYF. CDR3 DNA: TGTGCCATCAGTGCGTCCGGGACAGGGGTATTCGAGCAGTACTTC.

The chain couples TRBV7-4 to TRBJ1-3; D might be TRBD1 (5 bases). The CDR3 is 16 amino acids. Germline assignment: CDR1 SGHVT and CDR2 SQSDAQ. V gave up 2 bases and J gave up 5 bases, with 16 bases separating them. CDR3 loop: CASSLTRGGFRNTIYF. Here the CDR3 DNA reads TGTGCCAGCAGCTTAACCCGGGGGGGGTTTAGAAACACCATATATTTT.

The chain combines TRBV3-1 (or the pseudogene TRBV3-2) with TRBJ2-5; 8 nucleotides agree with TRBD2. The CDR3 runs 15 residues. The germline V gene has CDR1 LGHDT and CDR2 YNNKEL (reference sequence). The J segment lost 5 bases and the V segment lost 6 bases, leaving 11 bases of the junction unmatched. The CDR3 is CASSESGLGGETQYF. The CDR3 nucleotides are TGTGCCAGCAGTGAATCGGGACTAGGGGGGGAGACCCAGTACTTC.

The rearrangement links TRBV28 to TRBJ1-6, with a tentative D call TRBD1 (5 bases). Per germline, CDR1 MDHEN and CDR2 SYDVKM. V lost 4 bases to trimming and J lost 14 bases, with 18 bases between them. The CDR3 extends over 14 amino acids. The CDR3 spells CASSSHRLLGSLHF. As DNA, the CDR3 is TGTGCCAGCAGTTCCCACAGGCTTTTGGGATCCCTCCACTTT.

This clone is a singleton in its sample. The genes are TRBV6-2 or TRBV6-3 and TRBJ2-3, with 13 bases matching TRBD2. The junction had 7 bases not matched to a gene; V was cut back by 4 bases and J by 6 bases. Germline-derived CDR1 and CDR2 are MNHEY and SVGEGT. The CDR3 contains 16 residues. The CDR3 bases are TGTGCCAGCAGTTCTCCCGGACTAGCGGGGGTGGATACGCAGTATTTT. Protein: CASSSPGLAGVDTQYF.

The CDR3 reads CASSRASGRGNEQFF. CDR3 sequence (DNA): TGCGCCAGCAGTCGCGCTAGCGGGAGGGGAAATGAGCAGTTCTTC. This chain links TRBV10-2 with TRBJ2-1, with 12 bases matching TRBD2. The CDR3 is 15 residues long. Germline lookup yields CDR1 WSHSY and CDR2 SAAADI. Trimming cost V 5 bases and J 7 bases; bases outside gene matches: 6.

The chain employs TRBV9 and TRBJ2-7; 11 positions agree with TRBD2. The CDR3 is 16 amino acids. Germline CDR1 reads SGDLS; CDR2 reads YYNGEE. After removal of 4 bases from V and 0 bases from J, the junction contained 6 bases not matched to a gene. The DNA for the CDR3 is TGTGCCAGCAGCCCCACGACTAGCGGGAACTCCTACGAGCAGTACTTC. This codes for CASSPTTSGNSYEQYF.

The chain carries TRBV9 and TRBJ2-5; tentative D call: TRBD2 (6 bases). The CDR3 runs 15 residues. Germline loops: CDR1 SGDLS, CDR2 YYNGEE. The germline V and J ends were trimmed by 3 bases and 1 base, with 13 bases remaining between them. CDR3 region: CASSARDFFQETQYF. CDR3 coding DNA: TGTGCCAGCAGCGCCCGGGACTTCTTCCAAGAGACCCAGTACTTC. Based on the CDR3 plus reference TRBV9 and TRBJ2-5, the full variable domain is DSGVTQTPKHLITATGQRVTLRCSPRSGDLSVYWYQQSLDQGLQFLIQYYNGEERAKGNILERFSAQQFPDLHSELNLSSLELGDSALYFCASSARDFFQETQYFGPGTRLLVL.

V gene TRBV28 combines with J gene TRBJ2-7; 7 bases fit TRBD1. There are 14 residues in the CDR3. J was trimmed by 2 bases and V by 4 bases; bases with no gene match: 5. CDR1 and CDR2 from the germline V gene are MDHEN and SYDVKM. The CDR3 here is CASSSAGGTYEQYF. The CDR3, as DNA: TGTGCCAGCAGTTCGGCAGGGGGTACCTACGAGCAGTACTTC.

The chain combines TRBV4-1 with TRBJ2-2; 11 bases are a match to TRBD2. The CDR3 consists of 16 residues. The J segment lost 8 bases and the V segment lost 1 base, leaving 6 bases of the junction unmatched. Germline V lookup: CDR1 MGHRA, CDR2 YSYEKL. The DNA for the CDR3 is TGCGCCAGCAGCCAAGGACTAGCGGGACGATCAGGGGAGCTGTTTTTT. Translation gives CASSQGLAGRSGELFF.

The chain employs TRBV6-5 and TRBJ2-7; D gene ambiguous. Trimming took 3 bases from V and 0 from J, leaving 9 bases between them. CDR1 MNHEY and CDR2 SVGAGI come from the germline V gene. The CDR3 is 14 residues long. CDR3: CASSYSPSSYEQYF. CDR3 sequence (DNA): TGTGCCAGCAGTTATAGTCCGAGCTCCTACGAGCAGTACTTC.

The table lists this clone with a few counts. V and J are TRBV19 and TRBJ1-2, with TRBD1 as a possible D gene (6 bases). The V end lost 5 bases, the J end lost 4 bases, and 20 bases lay between the germline ends. This CDR3 contains 16 residues. Germline V gives CDR1 LNHDA, CDR2 SQIVND (reference sequence). CDR3 in amino acids: CASSLTLTGYLYGYTF. The CDR3 DNA reads TGTGCCAGTAGTCTAACCCTGACAGGATATCTCTATGGCTACACCTTC.

The rearrangement links TRBV9 to TRBJ2-7, with 10 bases aligning to TRBD2. The J segment lost 2 bases and the V segment lost 1 base, leaving 0 bases of the junction unmatched. The CDR3 has 14 amino acids. In germline, CDR1 is SGDLS, CDR2 YYNGEE. Written as DNA, the CDR3 is TGTGCCAGCAGCGTACTAGCGGGGGCCTACGAGCAGTACTTC. The encoded protein is CASSVLAGAYEQYF.